This T cell receptor (beta chain) is from a study of Ad26.COV2.S vaccination and SARS-CoV-2 variants. Treatment defined: 15 to 20 received Ad26.COV2.S at low or high dose, single or two shots; 5 received placebo; per-sample allocation not given. Specimen acquisition occurred on day 63 following the initial vaccine or placebo injection. In its sample, this clone was seen a few times. Profiling relied on immunoSEQ multiplex PCR, and the TCRdb table lists in-frame clones only, not all of them. The repertoire holds some 370,000 clones, with 83% as singletons. J was trimmed by 6 bases and V by 4 bases; bases with no gene match: 9. This CDR3 comprises 14 residues. Germline V gene sequence: CDR1 SGHRS, CDR2 YFSETQ.

The clonotype comes from a person between 18 and 65 years old who received the Ad26.COV2.S COVID-19 vaccine or a placebo. This material consisted of peripheral blood, taken in a trial of Ad26.COV2.S vaccine versus placebo. J is TRBJ2-5 and V is TRBV5-1; 7 bases are shared with TRBD1. The CDR3: CASSPATGMKTQYF. CDR3 DNA sequence: TGCGCCAGCAGCCCCGCGACAGGGATGAAGACCCAGTACTTC.